These 32 T cell receptor beta chains originate from one sample sequenced in a study of PD-L1 blockade in urothelial cancer. The repertoire was sequenced with immunoSEQ multiplex PCR; TCRdb's copy has only in-frame clones and lacks some. The sample has fewer than 95,000 clones; around 83% are singletons. Time point described: pretreatment peripheral blood. This specimen consisted of PBMCs, obtained around atezolizumab (anti-PD-L1) treatment. Receptors were obtained from a man between 60 and 75 years old with urothelial cancer.

The chain has TRBV10-3 and TRBJ2-1, with TRBD2 identical over 11 bases. CDR1 ENHRY and CDR2 SYGVKD come from the germline V gene. CDR3 length equals 15 residues. V lost 8 bases, J lost 3 bases, and 6 bases stayed unmatched. CDR3: CAIGRSGGDYNEQFF. The CDR3 nucleotides are TGTGCCATCGGACGTAGCGGGGGGGACTACAATGAGCAGTTCTTC.

The V gene is TRBV6-4, the J gene TRBJ1-2; possibly TRBD1 for D (6 bases). Germline loops: CDR1 MRHNA, CDR2 SNTAGT. The CDR3 sequence is 19 residues long. V was pared by 9 bases and J by 4 bases, with 33 bases between. The CDR3 spells CARVGRKTGCPPDRYGYTF. The CDR3 nucleotides are TGTGCCAGGGTTGGTCGAAAAACAGGGTGCCCCCCTGATCGCTATGGCTACACCTTC.

The chain links TRBV5-4 to TRBJ1-3, with D perhaps TRBD1 (5 bases). CDR3 length: 15 amino acids. The V end was cut by 5 bases, the J end by 4 bases, with 16 bases between. Germline V gene lookup returns CDR1 SGHNT and CDR2 YYREEE (reference sequence). CDR3 region: CASSSLGEAGNTIYF. In DNA, the CDR3 is TGTGCCAGCAGTTCTTTGGGGGAGGCAGGAAACACCATATATTTT.

The chain couples TRBV10-3 to TRBJ2-1, with 10 bases that match TRBD2. CDR3 length: 16 amino acids. The trim removed 4 bases at V and 4 bases at J, leaving 7 bases unmatched. The germline CDR1 and CDR2 sequences are ENHRY and SYGVKD. The CDR3 region is CAISGLAGENYNEQFF. CDR3 coding DNA: TGTGCCATCAGTGGGCTAGCGGGAGAGAATTACAATGAGCAGTTCTTC.

CDR3: CATSRGPNTEAFF. The CDR3 DNA follows: TGTGCCACCAGCAGGGGGCCTAACACTGAAGCTTTCTTT. The rearrangement joins TRBV15 to TRBJ1-1; D may be TRBD1 (5 bases). Germline V gene lookup returns CDR1 LNHNV and CDR2 YYDKDF (reference sequence). V was pared by 3 bases and J by 2 bases, with 7 bases between. This CDR3 has 13 residues.

J is TRBJ1-2 and V is TRBV6-5, with 10 nucleotides matching TRBD1. Germline V gene sequence: CDR1 MNHEY, CDR2 SVGAGI. J gave up 4 bases and V 2 bases, and 7 bases lay outside the gene matches. This CDR3 spans 16 amino acids. CDR3 sequence (DNA): TGTGCCAGCAGTTACGTTAGGACAGGGGGGGGCTATGGCTACACCTTC. Translation: CASSYVRTGGGYGYTF.

The rearrangement uses TRBV5-1 and TRBJ1-1; the match to TRBD1 covers 9 bases. The V and J ends lost 2 bases and 4 bases, in that order; junction bases with no gene match: 9. The CDR3 length is 16 residues. Germline CDR1 reads SGHRS; CDR2 reads YFSETQ. The CDR3 bases are TGCGCCAGCAGCTTCGGACAGGGGATGTCGTCCACTGAAGCTTTCTTT. It is translated as CASSFGQGMSSTEAFF.

Written as DNA, the CDR3 is TGTGCCAGCACCCCGGGGGGCAATCAGCCCCAGCATTTT. This gives the protein CASTPGGNQPQHF. The chain employs TRBV6-5 and TRBJ1-5, with D possibly being TRBD1 (5 bases). CDR1 is MNHEY and CDR2 is SVGAGI in the germline V gene. Trimming took off 7 bases at V and 2 bases at J, with 9 bases between the two ends. The CDR3 spans 13 residues.

The chain joins TRBV5-1 to TRBJ1-2; D not resolved. V was shortened by 0 bases and J by 3 bases, with 12 bases between the two germline ends. The V gene's germline CDR1 is SGHRS and CDR2 YFSETQ. CDR3 length equals 15 residues. The CDR3 DNA sequence: TGCGCCAGCAGCTTGGCCGGGGAGGAGTACTATGGCTACACCTTC. It yields the protein CASSLAGEEYYGYTF.

J is TRBJ2-1 and V is TRBV6-6, with D unresolved. The CDR3 extends over 13 amino acids. Trimming removed 0 bases from V and 6 bases from J, with 6 bases in between. Germline CDR1 reads MNHNY; CDR2 reads SVGAGI (reference sequence). The CDR3 sequence: CASSYSYSNEQFF. The DNA for the CDR3 is TGTGCCAGCAGTTACTCGTACTCCAATGAGCAGTTCTTC.

This chain links TRBV19 with TRBJ2-3, with D perhaps TRBD2 (6 bases). The germline V and J ends were trimmed by 5 bases and 3 bases, with 12 bases remaining between them. Germline CDR1 LNHDA, CDR2 SQIVND (reference sequence). The CDR3 is 14 residues long. The CDR3 nucleotides read TGTGCCAGTAGTCCGCCGGGGAGGACAGATACGCAGTATTTT. Protein sequence: CASSPPGRTDTQYF. The full variable domain, completed using reference TRBV19 and TRBJ2-3, is DGGITQSPKYLFRKEGQNVTLSCEQNLNHDAMYWYRQDPGQGLRLIYYSQIVNDFQKGDIAEGYSVSREKKESFPLTVTSAQKNPTAFYLCASSPPGRTDTQYFGPGTRLTVL.

The chain joins TRBV5-4 to TRBJ2-5, with 7 nucleotides matching TRBD1. The CDR3 loop spans 15 amino acids. CDR1 and CDR2 from the germline V gene are SGHNT and YYREEE (reference sequence). The junction had 8 bases not matched to a gene; V was cut back by 3 bases and J by 3 bases. CDR3 coding DNA: TGTGCCAGCAGCTCGCGCCGACAGGGTGAAGAGACCCAGTACTTC. Translation gives CASSSRRQGEETQYF.

This sequence joins TRBV7-9 and TRBJ2-3; D is unclear. Trimming left V 7 bases short and J 4 bases short, with 6 bases between. Looked up from germline, CDR1 is SEHNR and CDR2 is FQNEAQ (reference sequence). The CDR3 consists of 11 residues. The CDR3: CASTPPDTQYF. CDR3 bases: TGTGCCAGCACCCCTCCAGATACGCAGTATTTT.

The chain combines TRBV7-9 with TRBJ2-5; possibly TRBD2 for D (5 bases). This CDR3 has 15 residues. Per the germline V gene, CDR1 is SEHNR and CDR2 is FQNEAQ (reference sequence). Trimming removed 7 bases at V and 5 bases at J, with 20 bases between. The CDR3 loop reads CASTSPERVDETQYF. CDR3 nucleotide sequence: TGTGCCAGCACCTCCCCAGAGAGGGTGGACGAGACCCAGTACTTC.

This clone is a singleton in its sample. The chain recombines TRBV4-2 with TRBJ2-2; no clear D gene. Trimming shortened V by 4 bases and J by 5 bases, and 14 bases separated the two germline ends. Germline CDR1 LGHNA, CDR2 YNFKEQ. The CDR3 is 15 amino acids. The CDR3 protein is CASSLDGFGTGELFF. Written as DNA, the CDR3 is TGTGCCAGCAGCCTCGACGGGTTCGGGACCGGGGAGCTGTTTTTT.

The chain joins TRBV29-1 to TRBJ2-7; 9 bases are a match to TRBD1. The CDR3 has 13 amino acids. Germline V gene lookup returns CDR1 SQVTM and CDR2 ANQGSEA. Unmatched junction bases numbered 4, after V lost 5 bases and J lost 2 bases. CDR3 protein: CSVTRTGAYEQYF. CDR3 DNA sequence: TGCAGCGTTACAAGGACAGGGGCCTACGAGCAGTACTTC.

The J gene is TRBJ2-6, the V gene TRBV19, with 9 bases fitting TRBD1. V shed 7 bases and J 4 bases; nucleotides not matched to a gene: 8. This CDR3 contains 16 residues. Germline V lookup: CDR1 LNHDA, CDR2 SQIVND (reference sequence). The CDR3 DNA is TGTGCCAGTACCGAACAGGGGGCGGCGGGGGCCAACGTCCTGACTTTC. Amino acid sequence: CASTEQGAAGANVLTF.

The chain links TRBV11-3 to TRBJ2-3; 14 bases map to TRBD2. Looked up from germline, CDR1 is SGHNT and CDR2 is YENEEA. The CDR3 is 17 amino acids. V lost 5 bases, J lost 4 bases, and 8 bases stayed unmatched. CDR3 nucleotide sequence: TGTGCCAGCAGCACCGGGACTAGCGGGAGTTGGGCAGATACGCAGTATTTT. As protein: CASSTGTSGSWADTQYF.

This chain joins TRBV7-5 and TRBJ2-7; the table's D call of TRBD1 was not tested on the DNA. TRBV7-5 is noted as a pseudogene. The CDR3 has 14 residues. CDR3 in amino acids: CVRHGDSHSYEQYF. CDR3 sequence (DNA): TGTGTCAGGCATGGGGACAGCCACTCCTACGAGCAGTACTTC.

This clone has just a few counts. V and J are TRBV19 and TRBJ2-7; a possible D gene is TRBD2 (5 bases). The CDR3 is 13 amino acids. V was cut by 1 base and J by 3 bases, with 7 bases left in between. The V gene's germline CDR1 is LNHDA and CDR2 SQIVND (reference sequence). DNA for the CDR3: TGTGCCAGTAGTATAGGGAGCGGCTACGAGCAGTACTTC. Translating it yields CASSIGSGYEQYF.

As for this clone: No DNA is shown, since the ends of the CDR3 on it are uncertain; the CDR3 is the one TCRdb lists. The rearrangement links TRBV21-1 to TRBJ1-3. TRBV21-1 is termed a pseudogene. The CDR3 is 17 amino acids in total, end residues counted. The CDR3: CASSKETGWGVGNTIYF.

The chain recombines TRBV5-1 with TRBJ2-1; TRBD1 matches 8 bases. The CDR3 consists of 15 residues. The V segment lost 1 base and the J segment 2 bases; nucleotides outside the gene matches: 2. Germline loops: CDR1 SGHRS, CDR2 YFSETQ. The CDR3 DNA reads as TGCGCCAGCAGCTTGACAGGGGGACCCTACAATGAGCAGTTCTTC. Protein product: CASSLTGGPYNEQFF.

The V and J genes are TRBV5-1 and TRBJ2-7; possibly TRBD2 for D (6 bases). The CDR3 is made up of 16 amino acids. Germline V gene lookup returns CDR1 SGHRS and CDR2 YFSETQ. Trimming took off 1 base at V and 4 bases at J, with 18 bases between the two ends. This chain's CDR3 is CASSLSMTSSSYEQYF. CDR3 in DNA: TGCGCCAGCAGCTTGTCCATGACTAGTTCCTCATACGAGCAGTACTTC.

V gene TRBV6-5 combines with J gene TRBJ2-7; no definite D call. This CDR3 comprises 11 residues. Germline V gene lookup returns CDR1 MNHEY and CDR2 SVGAGI. Trimming stripped 5 bases from V and 6 bases from J, with 8 bases between. The CDR3 is CASSRVGEQYF. CDR3 in DNA: TGTGCCAGCAGTCGGGTGGGCGAGCAGTACTTC.

CDR3 residues: CASSPPRQLNTEAFF. In DNA, the CDR3 is TGTGCCAGCTCACCACCCAGGCAGCTGAACACTGAAGCTTTCTTT. The gene calls are TRBV18 and TRBJ1-1; no firm D call. Germline-derived CDR1 and CDR2 are KGHSH and LQKENI. This CDR3 contains 15 residues. V shed 0 bases and J shed 0 bases, with 8 bases lying between them. Full variable domain (missing parts from reference TRBV18 and TRBJ1-1): NAGVMQNPRHLVRRRGQEARLRCSPMKGHSHVYWYRQLPEEGLKFMVYLQKENIIDESGMPKERFSAEFPKEGPSILRIQQVVRGDSAAYFCASSPPRQLNTEAFFGQGTRLTVV.

The chain is built from TRBV6-5 and TRBJ2-3; D might be TRBD2 (7 bases). The CDR3 totals 14 residues. Germline CDR1 reads MNHEY; CDR2 reads SVGAGI. V was clipped by 6 bases and J by 2 bases, with 12 bases between them. CDR3 region: CASRRGGPTDTQYF. The CDR3 region has the DNA TGTGCCAGCAGGAGGGGGGGACCCACAGATACGCAGTATTTT.

This chain joins TRBV14 and TRBJ2-7; maybe TRBD1 (5 bases). The CDR3 extends over 11 amino acids. Germline assignment: CDR1 SGHDN and CDR2 FVKESK. V gave up 1 base and J gave up 11 bases, with 9 bases separating them. The CDR3 DNA sequence: TGTGCCAGCAGCCAAGGGGCACAGGAGTACTTC. Translating it yields CASSQGAQEYF.

The chain recombines TRBV15 with TRBJ2-1; TRBD2 matches 15 bases. The CDR3 covers 16 residues. Germline V gene sequence: CDR1 LNHNV, CDR2 YYDKDF (reference sequence). Unmatched junction bases numbered 6, after V lost 3 bases and J lost 9 bases. The CDR3 DNA reads TGTGCCACCAGCAGGGGGACTAGCGGGGGGTGGGGTGAGCAGTTCTTC. Its translation: CATSRGTSGGWGEQFF.

J is TRBJ2-2 and V is TRBV28; possible D gene TRBD2, 7 bases. The length of the CDR3 is 15 residues. Trimming shortened V by 4 bases and J by 4 bases, and 13 bases separated the two germline ends. Germline CDR1 is MDHEN and CDR2 is SYDVKM. The CDR3 protein is CASSSGGATTGELFF. The CDR3 DNA reads as TGTGCCAGCAGTTCGGGGGGCGCAACCACCGGGGAGCTGTTTTTT.

This sequence joins TRBV7-9 and TRBJ2-4; a possible D gene is TRBD2 (5 bases). V lost 5 bases and J lost 6, with 17 bases in between. The CDR3 totals 15 residues. CDR1 and CDR2 (germline): SEHNR, FQNEAQ (reference sequence). CDR3 protein: CASSRGSLDGNIQYF. The CDR3 DNA is TGTGCCAGCAGCCGGGGAAGCCTGGATGGAAACATTCAGTACTTC. The variable domain in full, with the rest retrieved from reference TRBV7-9 and TRBJ2-4, is DTGVSQNPRHKITKRGQNVTFRCDPISEHNRLYWYRQTLGQGPEFLTYFQNEAQLEKSRLLSDRFSAERPKGSFSTLEIQRTEQGDSAMYLCASSRGSLDGNIQYFGAGTRLSVL.

The chain uses TRBV5-1 and TRBJ2-3; D uncertain. Trimming cost V 4 bases and J 5 bases, with 17 bases left between them. Germline V gene data show CDR1 as SGHRS and CDR2 as YFSETQ. This CDR3 comprises 15 residues. CDR3 sequence reads: CASSLPGTAGDTQYF. For the CDR3, the DNA is TGCGCCAGCAGCCTCCCGGGTACTGCCGGAGATACGCAGTATTTT.

The chain combines TRBV10-1 with TRBJ2-2, with 9 bases lining up with TRBD1. CDR1 and CDR2 from the germline V gene are WNHNN and SYGVQD (reference sequence). This CDR3 comprises 15 residues. Trimming at V came to 6 bases and at J to 6 bases, leaving 8 bases not matched to a gene. The CDR3 reads CASRSGTGNAGELFF. In DNA, the CDR3 is TGCGCCAGCAGATCCGGGACAGGGAATGCCGGGGAGCTGTTTTTT.